The 19 T cell receptor beta chains reported below all come from one sample, sequenced in a study of CD8+ T cells in alopecia areata (dated by TCRdb to the late 2010s). Reading the label with the study, this specimen's time point is: about 5 months on oral tofacitinib. According to the study, the label for this sample's treatment or condition signals: oral pan-JAK inhibitor, 5-10 mg twice daily. Receptors were amplified or captured by the immunoSEQ multiplex PCR assay. To provide template for TCR sequencing, every sample had RNA extracted and reverse transcribed into cDNA. Not all clones reach the TCRdb copy of this immuneACCESS table, which keeps in-frame sequences only. Checked studies attribute under half of the gap to unresolved V genes and leave the rest unexplained. Across this sample there are approximately 190,000 clones, with 58% seen only once. Clones ranked in the top ten supply 5.5% to 6% of the sample.

The input for sequencing was CD4+ T cells sorted from blood, taken at week 24, from a patient treated with tofacitinib. The origin of the receptors is a human donor with alopecia areata.

Only one count was recorded for this clone. This rearrangement joins TRBV5-6 to TRBJ2-7; a possible D gene is TRBD2 (6 bases). V lost 4 bases, J lost 0 bases, and 14 bases lay in between. Germline assignment: CDR1 SGHDT and CDR2 YYEEEE. The CDR3 loop spans 15 amino acids. The CDR3 DNA sequence: TGTGCCAGCAGCGGGGACGGACTATACTCCTACGAGCAGTACTTC. Translation gives CASSGDGLYSYEQYF.

This clone was picked up a small number of times. The V call is TRBV18, the J call TRBJ2-3, with D unclear. This CDR3 spans 11 amino acids. The germline V gene has CDR1 KGHSH and CDR2 LQKENI. Trimming cost V 3 bases and J 5 bases, with 3 bases left between them. CDR3 nucleotides: TGTGCCAGCTCACCGGAAGATACGCAGTATTTT. Its translation: CASSPEDTQYF.

The rearrangement links TRBV15 to TRBJ2-7; TRBD1 or TRBD2 may be the D gene (5 bases each). CDR1 and CDR2 (germline): LNHNV, YYDKDF (reference sequence). The CDR3 extends over 16 amino acids. V was trimmed by 2 bases and J by 2 bases, leaving 16 bases between them. The CDR3 DNA follows: TGTGCCACCAGCAGAACCCCAGGGACCGACCCCTACGAGCAGTACTTC. The encoded protein is CATSRTPGTDPYEQYF.

This clone has only a few counts. The chain links TRBV4-3 to TRBJ1-1, with D tentatively TRBD1 (6 bases). From germline, CDR1 is LGHNA and CDR2 YSLEER. V was cut by 4 bases and J by 4 bases, with 10 bases left in between. This CDR3 spans 13 amino acids. CDR3 region: CASSPTGLTEAFF. The CDR3 coding sequence is TGCGCCAGCAGCCCAACAGGGCTCACTGAAGCTTTCTTT.

This clone was detected only a few times. The chain links TRBV2 to TRBJ2-3; the match to TRBD2 covers 12 bases. J was trimmed by 6 bases and V by 3 bases; bases with no gene match: 10. Germline V CDR1 and CDR2: SNHLY, FYNNEI. The CDR3 consists of 17 residues. CDR3 sequence (DNA): TGTGCCAGCAGTGAGGTGACTAGCGGGGGCCTCCCGGATACGCAGTATTTT. Protein product: CASSEVTSGGLPDTQYF.

The chain recombines TRBV29-1 with TRBJ2-7; 10 bases align to TRBD1. This CDR3 comprises 15 residues. The germline V gene has CDR1 SQVTM and CDR2 ANQGSEA. J lost 2 bases, V lost 4 bases, and 8 bases had no gene match. CDR3 sequence: CSVAPFGTGAYEQYF. Written as DNA, the CDR3 is TGCAGCGTTGCCCCGTTCGGGACAGGGGCCTACGAGCAGTACTTC.

This chain joins TRBV5-1 and TRBJ2-7; D unclear. The CDR3 runs to 15 residues. Germline V lookup: CDR1 SGHRS, CDR2 YFSETQ. Trimming removed 6 bases at V and 5 bases at J, with 21 bases between. The CDR3 reads CASMLAALSEDEQYF. As DNA, the CDR3 is TGCGCCAGCATGCTGGCAGCCCTTAGTGAGGACGAGCAGTACTTC.

This sequence joins TRBV18 and TRBJ2-7; D is perhaps TRBD1 or TRBD2 (5 bases each). The V gene's germline CDR1 is KGHSH and CDR2 LQKENI. The ends were cut back, 3 bases at V and 4 bases at J, with 10 bases in the middle. The CDR3 runs 13 residues. The CDR3 is CASSPGTTYEQYF. The CDR3 region has the DNA TGTGCCAGCTCACCTGGGACCACGTACGAGCAGTACTTC.

V and J are TRBV30 and TRBJ1-2, with a tentative D call TRBD1 (5 bases). The CDR3 spans 13 residues. Trimming removed 5 bases from V and 8 bases from J, with 18 bases in between. CDR1 is GTSNPN, CDR2 SVGIG, per germline (reference sequence). The CDR3 sequence: CAWEKSGWGGYTF. DNA for the CDR3: TGTGCCTGGGAAAAGTCAGGGTGGGGCGGCTACACCTTC.

The chain links TRBV4-1 to TRBJ1-2; no reliable D call. There are 11 residues in the CDR3. V was clipped by 0 bases and J by 8 bases, with 4 bases between them. Germline V lookup: CDR1 MGHRA, CDR2 YSYEKL. The CDR3 loop reads CASSQDGGYTF. The CDR3 region has the DNA TGCGCCAGCAGCCAAGACGGCGGCTACACCTTC.

DNA of the CDR3: TGCAGCGTTGTTCCACCAGGAGGTAACACTGAAGCTTTCTTT. Protein: CSVVPPGGNTEAFF. The chain employs TRBV29-1 and TRBJ1-1; D is unclear. This CDR3 has 14 residues. Germline V gene sequence: CDR1 SQVTM, CDR2 ANQGSEA. The V and J ends lost 4 bases and 2 bases respectively, with 14 bases between them.

This clone came up a few times. This rearrangement joins TRBV18 to TRBJ1-2; D ambiguous. With 1 base removed from V and 6 bases from J, the gap between germline ends came to 12 bases. CDR3 length equals 14 residues. The germline V gene has CDR1 KGHSH and CDR2 LQKENI. Here the CDR3 DNA reads TGTGCCAGCTCACCACGGGGAGGATCAGATGGCTACACCTTC. Its translation is CASSPRGGSDGYTF.

In its sample, this clone was seen a few times. The rearrangement uses TRBV5-6 and TRBJ2-5; maybe TRBD1 (6 bases). V was clipped by 3 bases and J by 0 bases, with 15 bases between them. The CDR3 runs 16 residues. The germline V gene has CDR1 SGHDT and CDR2 YYEEEE. This CDR3 is CASSSQGHTNQETQYF. The DNA for the CDR3 is TGTGCCAGCAGCTCTCAGGGACACACGAACCAAGAGACCCAGTACTTC.

The chain recombines TRBV7-2 with TRBJ2-4; 7 bases are a match to TRBD1. CDR1 and CDR2 (germline): SGHTA, FQGNSA. The V segment lost 5 bases and the J segment 1 base; nucleotides outside the gene matches: 5. This CDR3 has 15 amino acids. CDR3 nucleotides: TGTGCCAGCAGCGGAGACAGGGTCGCCAAAAACATTCAGTACTTC. It specifies CASSGDRVAKNIQYF.

As for this clone: The junction does not match germline at one end; this may be a read error. The gene calls are TRBV4-1 and TRBJ2-5, with D possibly called TRBD1 or TRBD2 (5 bases each). This CDR3 has 16 residues. Germline CDR1 reads MGHRA; CDR2 reads YSYEKL. As DNA, the CDR3 is TGCGCCAGCAGCCAAGATCACAGCCCTCTGGGGGAGATCCAGTACTTC. It specifies CASSQDHSPLGEIQYF.

The chain uses TRBV7-2 and TRBJ2-1; maybe TRBD2 (6 bases). This CDR3 is 15 amino acids long. The germline CDR1 and CDR2 sequences are SGHTA and FQGNSA. V was pared by 1 base and J by 8 bases, with 15 bases between. CDR3 in DNA: TGTGCCAGCAGCTTAGTCCCGGGACGGAGGGATGAGCAGTTCTTC. This translates into CASSLVPGRRDEQFF.

The chain recombines TRBV4-1 with TRBJ2-6; the D is unclear. The germline CDR1 and CDR2 sequences are MGHRA and YSYEKL. V was trimmed by 0 bases and J by 4 bases, leaving 13 bases between them. The CDR3 has 17 residues. The CDR3 here is CASSQDADPPGANVLTF. In DNA, the CDR3 is TGCGCCAGCAGCCAAGATGCGGACCCCCCCGGGGCCAACGTCCTGACTTTC.

This clone has just a few counts. The chain is built from TRBV12-5 and TRBJ2-3; the D is unclear. Germline CDR1 is LGHNT and CDR2 is FRNRAP. The CDR3 sequence is 12 residues long. Trimming shortened V by 4 bases and J by 6 bases, and 8 bases separated the two germline ends. The CDR3 DNA follows: TGTGCTAGTGGTTCCACCGGGGATACGCAGTATTTT. It translates to CASGSTGDTQYF.

The V and J genes are TRBV15 and TRBJ1-3; weak D call: TRBD1 (5 bases). CDR1 and CDR2 from the germline V gene are LNHNV and YYDKDF (reference sequence). CDR3 length: 17 amino acids. The germline V and J ends were trimmed by 0 bases and 0 bases, with 12 bases remaining between them. CDR3 sequence (DNA): TGTGCCACCAGCAGAGATCAGGGTGTATTCTCTGGAAACACCATATATTTT. Amino acids: CATSRDQGVFSGNTIYF.